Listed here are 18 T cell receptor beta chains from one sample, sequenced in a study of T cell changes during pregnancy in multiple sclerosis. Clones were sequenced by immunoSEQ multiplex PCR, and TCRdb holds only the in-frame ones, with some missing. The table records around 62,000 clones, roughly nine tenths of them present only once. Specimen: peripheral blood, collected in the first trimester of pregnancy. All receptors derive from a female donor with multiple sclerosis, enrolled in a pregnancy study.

CDR3 in amino acids: CASSLSFGYEQYF. CDR3 nucleotide sequence: TGTGCCAGCAGTTTAAGTTTCGGGTACGAGCAGTACTTC. The chain carries TRBV27 and TRBJ2-7; D call uncertain. The germline V gene encodes CDR1 MNHEY and CDR2 SMNVEV (reference sequence). The CDR3 consists of 13 residues. V was pared by 2 bases and J by 4 bases, with 9 bases between.

The CDR3, as DNA: TGTGCCAGCAGCTTAGCAGGGGACAGCACCTACGAGCAGTACTTC. It specifies CASSLAGDSTYEQYF. V gene TRBV7-2 combines with J gene TRBJ2-7; 7 bases are shared with TRBD1. The CDR3 extends over 15 amino acids. Germline V gives CDR1 SGHTA, CDR2 FQGNSA. Trimming cost V 0 bases and J 2 bases; bases outside gene matches: 4. The whole variable domain, remainder taken from reference TRBV7-2 and TRBJ2-7, is GAGVSQSPSNKVTEKGKDVELRCDPISGHTALYWYRQSLGQGLEFLIYFQGNSAPDKSGLPSDRFSAERTGGSVSTLTIQRTQQEDSAVYLCASSLAGDSTYEQYFGPGTRLTVT.

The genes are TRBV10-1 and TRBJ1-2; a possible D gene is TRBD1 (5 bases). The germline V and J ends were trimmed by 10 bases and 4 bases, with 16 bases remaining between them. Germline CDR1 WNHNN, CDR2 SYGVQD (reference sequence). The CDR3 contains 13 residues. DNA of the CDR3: TGCGCCACGGAACAGGTTCGAGCCTATGGCTACACCTTC. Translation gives CATEQVRAYGYTF.

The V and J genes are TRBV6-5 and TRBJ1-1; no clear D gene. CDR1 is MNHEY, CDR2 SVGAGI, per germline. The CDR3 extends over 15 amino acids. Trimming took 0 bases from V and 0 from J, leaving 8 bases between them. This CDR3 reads CASSYSSAVNTEAFF. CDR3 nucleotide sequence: TGTGCCAGCAGTTACTCGAGTGCCGTGAACACTGAAGCTTTCTTT.

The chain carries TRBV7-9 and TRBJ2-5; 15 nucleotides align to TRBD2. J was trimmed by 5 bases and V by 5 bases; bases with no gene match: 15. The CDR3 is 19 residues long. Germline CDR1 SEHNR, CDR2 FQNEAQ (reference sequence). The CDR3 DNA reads TGTGCCAGCAGCCCCCGGACTAGCGGGAGGGTAAGGGCAATGGAGACCCAGTACTTC. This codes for CASSPRTSGRVRAMETQYF.

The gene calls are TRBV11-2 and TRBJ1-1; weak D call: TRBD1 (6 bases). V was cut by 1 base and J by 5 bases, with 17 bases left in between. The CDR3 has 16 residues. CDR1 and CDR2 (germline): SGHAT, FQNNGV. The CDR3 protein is CASSLGQGRGHTEAFF. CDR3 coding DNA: TGTGCCAGCAGCTTAGGCCAAGGGCGGGGGCATACTGAAGCTTTCTTT.

The DNA for the CDR3 is TGTGCCAGCAGTCCGGGACTAGCGATAAATGAGCAGTTCTTC. Its translation is CASSPGLAINEQFF. The chain uses TRBV6-5 and TRBJ2-1; TRBD2 matches 10 bases. Germline V gives CDR1 MNHEY, CDR2 SVGAGI. CDR3 length equals 14 residues. The J segment lost 7 bases and the V segment lost 5 bases, leaving 5 bases of the junction unmatched.

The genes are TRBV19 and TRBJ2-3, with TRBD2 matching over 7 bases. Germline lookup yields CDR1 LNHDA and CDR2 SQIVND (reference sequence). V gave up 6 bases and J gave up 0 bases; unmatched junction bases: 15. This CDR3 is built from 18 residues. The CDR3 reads CASSPTPPSGDSTDTQYF. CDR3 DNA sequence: TGTGCCAGTAGCCCGACCCCCCCAAGCGGGGATAGCACAGATACGCAGTATTTT.

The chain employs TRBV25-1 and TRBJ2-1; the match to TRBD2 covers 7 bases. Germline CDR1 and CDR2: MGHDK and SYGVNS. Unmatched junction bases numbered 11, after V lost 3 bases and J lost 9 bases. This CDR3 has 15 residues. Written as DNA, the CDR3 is TGTGCCAGCAGTGAGTTGGCGGGAGTTGGTTTTGAGCAGTTCTTC. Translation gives CASSELAGVGFEQFF.

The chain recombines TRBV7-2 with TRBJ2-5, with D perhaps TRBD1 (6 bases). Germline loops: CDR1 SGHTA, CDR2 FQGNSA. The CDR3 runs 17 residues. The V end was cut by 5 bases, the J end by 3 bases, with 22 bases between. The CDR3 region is CASSLVPGQVTKETQYF. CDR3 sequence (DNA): TGTGCCAGCAGCCTCGTCCCGGGACAAGTTACTAAAGAGACCCAGTACTTC.

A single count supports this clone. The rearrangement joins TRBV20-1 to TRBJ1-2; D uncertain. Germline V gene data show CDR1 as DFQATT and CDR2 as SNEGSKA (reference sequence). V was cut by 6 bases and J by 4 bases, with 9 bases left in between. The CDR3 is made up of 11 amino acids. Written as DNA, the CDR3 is TGCAGTGCGGAGACGACCTATGGCTACACCTTC. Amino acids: CSAETTYGYTF.

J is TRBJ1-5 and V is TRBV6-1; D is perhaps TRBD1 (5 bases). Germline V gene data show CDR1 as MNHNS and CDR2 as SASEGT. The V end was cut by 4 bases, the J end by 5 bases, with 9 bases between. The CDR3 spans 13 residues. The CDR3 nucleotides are TGTGCCAGCAGTGGGGGGAGGTATCAGCCCCAGCATTTT. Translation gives CASSGGRYQPQHF.

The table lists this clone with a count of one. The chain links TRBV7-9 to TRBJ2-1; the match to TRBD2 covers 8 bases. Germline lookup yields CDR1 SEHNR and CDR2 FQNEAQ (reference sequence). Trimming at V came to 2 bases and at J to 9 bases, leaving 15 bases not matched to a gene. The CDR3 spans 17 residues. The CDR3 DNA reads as TGTGCCAGCAGCTTACCTCGGGGGCGGGAGGCCCGGAGTGAGCAGTTCTTC. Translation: CASSLPRGREARSEQFF.

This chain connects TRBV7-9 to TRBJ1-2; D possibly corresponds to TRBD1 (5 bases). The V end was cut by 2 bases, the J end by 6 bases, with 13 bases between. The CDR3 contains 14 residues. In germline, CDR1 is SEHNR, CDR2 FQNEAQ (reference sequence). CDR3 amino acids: CASSLIGAGHGYTF. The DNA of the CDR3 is TGTGCCAGCAGCTTAATTGGGGCTGGTCATGGCTACACCTTC.

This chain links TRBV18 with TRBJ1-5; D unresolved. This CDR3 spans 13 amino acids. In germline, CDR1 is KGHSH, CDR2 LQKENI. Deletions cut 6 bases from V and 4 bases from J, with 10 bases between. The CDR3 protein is CASSRAPNQPQHF. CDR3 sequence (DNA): TGTGCCAGCTCGAGAGCGCCTAATCAGCCCCAGCATTTT.

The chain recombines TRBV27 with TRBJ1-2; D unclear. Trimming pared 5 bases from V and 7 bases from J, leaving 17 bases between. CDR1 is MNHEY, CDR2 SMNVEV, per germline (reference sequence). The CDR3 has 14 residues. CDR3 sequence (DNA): TGTGCCAGCAGTGTAGGCTCAGGAGGAGGTGGCTACACCTTC. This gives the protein CASSVGSGGGGYTF.

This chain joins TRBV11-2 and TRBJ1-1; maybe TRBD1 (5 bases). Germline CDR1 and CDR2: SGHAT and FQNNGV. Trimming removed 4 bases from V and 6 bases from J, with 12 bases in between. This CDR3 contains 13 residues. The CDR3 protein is CASSSPDSPEAFF. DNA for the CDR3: TGTGCCAGCAGCTCACCCGACAGCCCTGAAGCTTTCTTT.

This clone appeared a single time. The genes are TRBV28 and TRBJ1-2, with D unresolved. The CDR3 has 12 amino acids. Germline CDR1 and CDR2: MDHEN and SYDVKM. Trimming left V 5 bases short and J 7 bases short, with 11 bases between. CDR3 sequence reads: CASSGVIFGYTF. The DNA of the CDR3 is TGTGCCAGCAGTGGAGTGATTTTTGGCTACACCTTC.